The clone carrying this T cell receptor beta chain showed up many times. TCRbeta library construction was performed incorporating unique molecular identifiers. TCRdb processed the PCR reads anew with MiXCR; each CDR3 protein has one entry. Of hundreds of thousands of distinct CDR3 sequences in the sample, roughly 17% are singletons; the top ten hold approximately 1.1%. The record originates from a study of T-cell reconstitution after alpha-beta-depleted transplantation in children. The germline V gene encodes CDR1 ENHRY and CDR2 SYGVKD. CDR3 length: 14 residues. Trimming cost V 3 bases and J 6 bases, with 12 bases left between them.

Sequences were derived from PBMCs from the stem cell graft donor, sampled from the stem cell graft. This TCR was recovered from a human donor who donated a stem cell graft to a child with acute myeloid leukemia. The chain links TRBV10-3 to TRBJ2-1; TRBD2 might be the D (5 bases). The CDR3 sequence: CAISEEGRGNEQFF. The CDR3 DNA follows: TGTGCCATCAGTGAAGAGGGCCGAGGCAATGAGCAGTTCTTC.